The rows below give T cell receptor beta chains drawn from one sample of a study of blood T cell repertoires in COVID-19. Sequencing was performed with immunoSEQ multiplex PCR; in TCRdb, only in-frame clones are kept and a portion is missing. The table records nearly 200,000 clones, roughly 84% of them present only once. The material sequenced was PBMCs or T cells enriched from blood (not recorded which). The source is a man aged 40-50 years who had recovered from COVID-19. CDR3s include the opening cysteine and the closing phenylalanine or tryptophan. The order of the fields is J gene, clone size, V gene, D gene, CDR3 protein, CDR3 DNA. D genes are given only for firm matches. Expanded clones are given a class, and other clones once, few, many or no size at all.

TRBJ2-2 | - | TRBV25-1 | TRBD2 | CASSPSSGGTGELFF | TGTGCCAGCAGTCCTTCCAGCGGGGGTACCGGGGAGCTGTTTTTT
TRBJ2-2 | - | TRBV19 | - | CASSIAGGSGGELFF | TGTGCCAGTAGTATAGCCGGGGGTTCTGGCGGGGAGCTGTTTTTT
TRBJ2-7 | - | TRBV19 | - | CASREGTYSYEQYF | TGTGCCAGTAGGGAAGGGACTTACTCCTACGAGCAGTACTTC
TRBJ2-1 | - | TRBV5-4 | TRBD2 | CASSSKRGANNEQFF | TGTGCCAGCAGCTCTAAGCGGGGGGCGAACAATGAGCAGTTCTTC
TRBJ1-1 | - | TRBV5-8 | - | CASSWGGRGAFF | TGTGCCAGCAGCTGGGGGGGACGGGGAGCTTTCTTT
TRBJ2-2 | few | TRBV5-6 | - | CASSLGGWEAGELFF | TGTGCCAGCAGCTTGGGCGGCTGGGAGGCCGGGGAGCTGTTTTTT
TRBJ2-7 | - | TRBV5-8 | - | CASSFNGGHYEQYF | TGTGCCAGCAGCTTTAATGGAGGCCACTACGAGCAGTACTTC
TRBJ1-2 | - | TRBV3-1/TRBV3-2 | - | CASSPNRVTNYGYTF | TGTGCCAGCAGCCCCAACAGGGTGACGAACTATGGCTACACCTTC
TRBJ2-1 | - | TRBV6-5 | - | CASSRKSSSYNEQFF | TGTGCCAGCAGTCGAAAGTCGAGCTCCTACAATGAGCAGTTCTTC
TRBJ2-3 | - | TRBV10-3 | - | CAISEPGQSSADTQYF | TGTGCCATCAGTGAGCCCGGACAGTCATCCGCAGATACGCAGTATTTT
TRBJ2-7 | - | TRBV5-5 | TRBD1 | CASSLAGQGRSSYEQYF | TGTGCCAGCAGCTTGGCCGGACAGGGTAGGAGCTCCTACGAGCAGTACTTC
TRBJ1-5 | - | TRBV4-1 | - | CASSQEINRAYQPQHF | TGCGCCAGCAGCCAAGAGATAAACAGGGCGTACCAGCCCCAGCATTTT
TRBJ1-2 | - | TRBV5-8 | TRBD1 | CASSLRAGTGGSGYTF | TGTGCCAGCAGCTTGAGGGCCGGGACAGGGGGTTCGGGCTACACCTTC
TRBJ1-2 | - | TRBV5-8 | TRBD1 | CASTLPGQGYGYTF | TGTGCCAGCACCCTCCCGGGACAGGGGTACGGCTACACCTTC
TRBJ1-5 | - | TRBV5-6 | TRBD1 | CASSLASGQGFGQPQHF | TGTGCCAGCAGCCTCGCCTCGGGACAGGGGTTCGGTCAGCCCCAGCATTTT
TRBJ2-2 | - | TRBV5-4 | - | CASRPGGPLGNTGELFF | TGTGCCAGCAGGCCCGGGGGGCCCCTCGGGAACACCGGGGAGCTGTTTTTT
TRBJ1-6 | - | TRBV4-2 | - | CASSQDRISYNSPLHF | TGTGCCAGCAGCCAAGACAGGATCTCCTATAATTCACCCCTCCACTTT
TRBJ1-4 | - | TRBV19 | - | CASRSRGKEKLFF | TGTGCCAGTAGAAGTAGGGGTAAAGAAAAACTGTTTTTT
TRBJ1-2 | - | TRBV5-1 | - | CASSFHAGLDYGYTF | TGCGCCAGCAGCTTTCACGCAGGTCTGGACTATGGCTACACCTTC
TRBJ1-2 | - | TRBV15 | - | CATSRDRGNYGYTF | TGTGCCACCAGCAGAGACCGGGGAAACTATGGCTACACCTTC
TRBJ1-5 | - | TRBV2 | TRBD1 | CASRDRLSNQPQHF | TGTGCCAGCAGGGACAGGCTTAGCAATCAGCCCCAGCATTTT
TRBJ1-3 | - | TRBV6-2/TRBV6-3 | TRBD1 | CASSKGQRSSGNTIYF | TGTGCCAGCAGTAAGGGACAGCGAAGCTCTGGAAACACCATATATTTT
TRBJ2-1 | - | TRBV5-1 | - | CASSLAGGNNEQFF | TGCGCCAGCAGCTTGGCCGGGGGTAACAATGAGCAGTTCTTC
TRBJ2-7 | - | TRBV6-6 | TRBD1 | CASRRNRGPYEQYF | TGTGCCAGCAGGCGCAACAGGGGGCCCTACGAGCAGTACTTC
TRBJ2-1 | - | TRBV2 | - | CASSERDTRQFF | TGTGCCAGCAGTGAGAGGGATACCAGGCAGTTCTTC
TRBJ2-5 | - | TRBV9 | TRBD2 | CASSVGTSGVETQYF | TGTGCCAGCAGCGTCGGGACTAGCGGTGTGGAGACCCAGTACTTC
TRBJ1-6 | few | TRBV7-9 | - | CASSEGAGNSPLHF | TGTGCCAGCAGCGAAGGGGCGGGAAATTCACCCCTCCACTTT
TRBJ1-1 | - | TRBV5-1 | - | CASTPSGRAYTEAFF | TGCGCCAGCACCCCAAGCGGACGGGCCTACACTGAAGCTTTCTTT
TRBJ1-6 | - | TRBV10-3 | TRBD1 | CAISDVLWDRAYNSPLHF | TGTGCCATCAGTGACGTACTCTGGGACAGGGCCTATAATTCACCCCTCCACTTT
TRBJ1-3 | once | TRBV10-3 | - | CAISETLVSSGNTIYF | TGTGCCATCAGTGAGACTCTAGTGAGCTCTGGAAACACCATATATTTT
TRBJ2-6 | - | TRBV6-1 | - | CASSDRASGANVLTF | TGTGCCAGCAGTGACAGGGCCTCTGGGGCCAACGTCCTGACTTTC
TRBJ1-1 | - | TRBV5-4 | - | CASRRAGTQPEAFF | TGTGCCAGCAGGCGAGCCGGGACACAGCCCGAAGCTTTCTTT
TRBJ1-1 | few | TRBV19 | TRBD1 | CASSQTGVTEAFF | TGTGCCAGTAGTCAGACAGGGGTTACTGAAGCTTTCTTT
TRBJ1-2 | - | TRBV5-1 | - | CASSPTITEGYTF | TGCGCCAGCAGCCCCACCATCACTGAGGGCTACACCTTC
TRBJ2-1 | - | TRBV4-2 | - | CASSQEITGGRNEQFF | TGTGCCAGCAGCCAAGAGATAACTGGAGGCCGAAATGAGCAGTTCTTC
TRBJ1-2 | - | TRBV7-3 | - | CASSPPGENGYTF | TGTGCCAGCAGCCCCCCAGGGGAAAATGGCTACACCTTC
TRBJ1-2 | - | TRBV6-1 | - | CASSELPQGVYGYTF | TGTGCCAGCAGTGAACTCCCACAGGGAGTCTATGGCTACACCTTC
TRBJ2-1 | - | TRBV24-1 | - | CATSPEHSYNEQFF | TGTGCCACCAGTCCCGAGCACTCCTACAATGAGCAGTTCTTC
TRBJ1-2 | - | TRBV5-4 | TRBD1 | CASTLQGAANYGYTF | TGTGCCAGCACTCTCCAGGGGGCGGCTAACTATGGCTACACCTTC
TRBJ1-1 | - | TRBV7-9 | - | CASNLGGNTEAFF | TGTGCCAGCAACCTCGGGGGGAACACTGAAGCTTTCTTT
TRBJ2-3 | - | TRBV7-9 | - | CASSLESPGDWYF | TGTGCCAGCAGCTTAGAAAGTCCCGGGGACTGGTATTTT